The clone carrying this TCR beta chain was observed many times. Its antigen is not known. Individuals who donated were healthy Caucasians from Russia aged roughly 6 to 95. Every donor gave ten milliliters of peripheral blood. This specimen belongs to a study of blood T cells in healthy people across ages. Broader study findings: Naive CD4+ cell counts and diversity both ran higher in long-lived than in aged donors.

This CDR3 is built from 16 residues. Germline V CDR1 and CDR2: MDHEN, SYDVKM. V trimming: 6 bases; J trimming: 2 bases; junction bases outside the gene matches: 9. Alongside a J-beta primer mix, a sample-barcoded 5' primer served in a second PCR lasting about 7 to 11 cycles. TCRdb used MiXCR to reprocess the 5' RACE reads, holding one entry per CDR3 protein. Among about 1.5 million distinct CDR3 sequences listed, roughly 43% were seen once. The J gene is TRBJ2-1, the V gene TRBV28, with TRBD2 identical over 8 bases. The source of this sequence is a woman younger than 30 in good health. Material for sequencing was blood. The CDR3 DNA follows: TGTGCCAGCAGGGAGAAAGCGGGAGTGACCTACAATGAGCAGTTCTTC. Translated: CASREKAGVTYNEQFF.